Below are 24 T cell receptor beta chains sequenced from a single sample in a study of T cells in Graves' hyperthyroidism and ophthalmopathy. Amplified regions were TCR beta CDR3 sequences from RNA transcripts. With the HTBI primer set, the TCR CDR3 went through a first round of RT-PCR. TCRdb reprocessed the multiplex PCR reads with MiXCR, giving one entry per CDR3 protein. The table has some 320,000 distinct CDR3 sequences, roughly 13% seen once. The sequencing input was blood. Receptors originate from a woman aged 40 to 55 with Graves' ophthalmopathy.

This clonotype has ten or more counts. The J gene is TRBJ1-5, the V gene TRBV20-1, with 9 positions matching TRBD1. CDR1 is DFQATT and CDR2 is SNEGSKA in the germline V gene (reference sequence). With V trimmed by 5 bases and J by 7 bases, 9 bases remained unmatched. The CDR3 has 14 residues. The CDR3 region has the DNA TGCAGTGCTTACTCGGGACAGGGACACCAGCCCCAGCATTTT. This sequence encodes CSAYSGQGHQPQHF.

This clonotype was seen many times. V is TRBV20-1 and J is TRBJ1-2; no definite D call. This CDR3 is 13 amino acids long. V lost 0 bases, J lost 1 base, and 6 bases lay in between. The germline gives CDR1 DFQATT, CDR2 SNEGSKA (reference sequence). CDR3: CSAREQHNYGYTF. CDR3 nucleotides: TGCAGTGCTAGAGAACAGCATAACTATGGCTACACCTTC.

The chain uses TRBV4-1 and TRBJ2-2; TRBD2 is a possible D gene (5 bases). This CDR3 comprises 16 residues. V was pared by 0 bases and J by 8 bases, with 16 bases between. Germline lookup yields CDR1 MGHRA and CDR2 YSYEKL. CDR3 loop: CASSQEGVRWRGELFF. CDR3 bases: TGCGCCAGCAGCCAAGAGGGTGTGAGGTGGAGGGGGGAGCTGTTTTTT.

This clonotype was recorded a few times. The chain recombines TRBV11-2 with TRBJ2-2; 8 bases are shared with TRBD1. This CDR3 region has 17 residues. The ends lost 2 bases at V and 4 bases at J; junction bases unmatched: 9. Looked up from germline, CDR1 is SGHAT and CDR2 is FQNNGV. CDR3 in DNA: TGTGCCAGCAGCTTAAGGCGTCAGGGGGCGCCCACCGGGGAGCTGTTTTTT. It codes for CASSLRRQGAPTGELFF.

With regard to this clonotype: The conserved closing phenylalanine or tryptophan is absent in this CDR3, likely reflecting a read error. The chain combines TRBV28 with TRBJ1-2; D may be TRBD1 (6 bases). Germline V gene lookup returns CDR1 MDHEN and CDR2 SYDVKM. The germline V and J ends were trimmed by 5 bases and 2 bases, with 15 bases remaining between them. This CDR3 is 15 amino acids long. CDR3 DNA: TGTGCCAGCAGTCGGACAGCCACCCCCAACTATGGCTACACCTCC. Translation: CASSRTATPNYGYTS.

The chain joins TRBV20-1 to TRBJ2-1; TRBD1 is a possible D gene (5 bases). The CDR3 extends over 14 amino acids. From germline, CDR1 is DFQATT and CDR2 SNEGSKA (reference sequence). Trimming pared 3 bases from V and 3 bases from J, leaving 12 bases between. The CDR3: CSARVQGFYNEQFF. For the CDR3, the DNA is TGCAGTGCTAGGGTTCAGGGATTCTACAATGAGCAGTTCTTC.

This chain joins TRBV7-2 and TRBJ1-1; weak D call: TRBD1 (6 bases). The V gene's germline CDR1 is SGHTA and CDR2 FQGNSA. The CDR3 covers 14 residues. V dropped 6 bases and J dropped 4 bases, with 15 bases sitting between them. The CDR3, as DNA: TGTGCCAGCAGACAAGTCAGGGGTGTCACTGAAGCTTTCTTT. This translates into CASRQVRGVTEAFF.

This clonotype occurred a few times. The rearrangement uses TRBV6-1 and TRBJ2-7; D ambiguous. CDR3 length equals 13 residues. Germline CDR1 MNHNS, CDR2 SASEGT. The germline V and J ends were trimmed by 8 bases and 3 bases, with 14 bases remaining between them. CDR3 nucleotides: TGTGCCAGCTCCAGCTCGGCGAACTACGAGCAGTACTTC. Protein product: CASSSSANYEQYF.

CDR3 region: CASGLQQGGTEAFF. The CDR3 DNA follows: TGTGCTAGTGGTCTCCAACAGGGGGGGACTGAAGCTTTCTTT. This chain connects TRBV12-5 to TRBJ1-1, with 8 bases that match TRBD1. Germline V lookup: CDR1 LGHNT, CDR2 FRNRAP. Trimming cost V 5 bases and J 5 bases; bases outside gene matches: 7. This CDR3 is 14 amino acids long.

There are many counts of this clonotype. The genes are TRBV29-1 and TRBJ1-5; TRBD1 is a possible D gene (6 bases). Germline CDR1 SQVTM, CDR2 ANQGSEA. The CDR3 has 13 residues. Trimming removed 7 bases from V and 3 bases from J, with 13 bases in between. Here the CDR3 DNA reads TGCAGCGCTCAGGACAGCTACAATCAGCCCCAGCATTTT. This sequence encodes CSAQDSYNQPQHF. Complete variable domain (other parts from reference TRBV29-1 and TRBJ1-5): SAVISQKPSRDICQRGTSLTIQCQVDSQVTMMFWYRQQPGQSLTLIATANQGSEATYESGFVIDKFPISRPNLTFSTLTVSNMSPEDSSIYLCSAQDSYNQPQHFGDGTRLSIL.

V usage is TRBV5-6 and J usage is TRBJ2-7; D unclear. There are 14 residues in the CDR3. Germline loops: CDR1 SGHDT, CDR2 YYEEEE. V was clipped by 0 bases and J by 1 base, with 8 bases between them. CDR3 nucleotides: TGTGCCAGCAGCTTGGAAGACGGGTCCTACGAGCAGTACTTC. It specifies CASSLEDGSYEQYF.

This clonotype appeared a few times. The rearrangement uses TRBV20-1 and TRBJ2-1, with TRBD2 matching over 11 bases. CDR1 is DFQATT and CDR2 is SNEGSKA in the germline V gene (reference sequence). V was pared by 6 bases and J by 6 bases, with 16 bases of the junction left unmatched. CDR3 size: 17 residues. The CDR3 reads CSAPALLAGVYPNEQFF. CDR3 in DNA: TGCAGTGCCCCCGCCCTACTAGCGGGAGTTTATCCCAATGAGCAGTTCTTC.

This clonotype has just a few counts. The V call is TRBV6-1, the J call TRBJ1-2; D call uncertain. Trimming took off 7 bases at V and 4 bases at J, with 13 bases between the two ends. Germline V CDR1 and CDR2: MNHNS, SASEGT. CDR3 length: 13 residues. Written as DNA, the CDR3 is TGTGCCAGCAAGCGAGGGATCTTCTATGGCTACACCTTC. This gives the protein CASKRGIFYGYTF.

The table lists this clonotype with many counts. The rearrangement joins TRBV2 to TRBJ2-1; tentative D call: TRBD2 (6 bases). The V end lost 7 bases, the J end lost 0 bases, and 13 bases lay between the germline ends. This CDR3 comprises 15 residues. From germline, CDR1 is SNHLY and CDR2 FYNNEI. This CDR3 is CASTYSGGSYNEQFF. CDR3 in DNA: TGTGCCAGCACCTATAGCGGAGGCTCCTACAATGAGCAGTTCTTC.

Concerning this clonotype: At one end, the junction sequence differs from germline, possibly due to a read error. The V and J genes are TRBV11-2 and TRBJ2-2; D is unresolved. This CDR3 comprises 16 residues. In germline, CDR1 is SGHAT, CDR2 FQNNGV. CDR3 residues: CTSSRPTLTNTGELFF. DNA for the CDR3: TGTACCAGCAGCCGCCCGACCCTTACTAACACCGGGGAGCTGTTTTTT.

This clonotype occurred many times. The chain joins TRBV7-9 to TRBJ2-1; 7 bases are shared with TRBD2. The germline gives CDR1 SEHNR, CDR2 FQNEAQ (reference sequence). The CDR3 consists of 15 residues. Trimming at V came to 5 bases and at J to 8 bases, leaving 12 bases not matched to a gene. The CDR3 sequence is CASSTIGRGEDEQFF. As DNA, the CDR3 is TGTGCCAGCAGCACCATAGGCCGGGGGGAAGATGAGCAGTTCTTC.

This chain links TRBV24-1 with TRBJ2-1, with D unclear. Trimming took 5 bases from V and 5 from J, leaving 12 bases between them. Germline CDR1 and CDR2: KGHDR and SFDVKD. The CDR3 runs to 14 residues. The CDR3 region has the DNA TGTGCCACCAGTGTTTATGGAGCCGACAATGAGCAGTTCTTC. This codes for CATSVYGADNEQFF.

The gene calls are TRBV20-1 and TRBJ1-2; perhaps TRBD1 as D (6 bases). CDR1 and CDR2 (germline): DFQATT, SNEGSKA (reference sequence). The germline V and J ends were trimmed by 1 base and 4 bases, with 13 bases remaining between them. CDR3 length equals 14 residues. CDR3 in DNA: TGCAGTGCTAGAGGCGAGGGACAACTCTATGGCTACACCTTC. Translating it yields CSARGEGQLYGYTF.

This clonotype has ten or more counts. The V call is TRBV7-2, the J call TRBJ2-1; D may be TRBD2 (5 bases). Per the germline V gene, CDR1 is SGHTA and CDR2 is FQGNSA. The length of the CDR3 is 14 residues. Deletions cut 5 bases from V and 8 bases from J, with 16 bases between. The CDR3 sequence is CASSRMMRVDEQFF. The DNA of the CDR3 is TGTGCCAGCAGCCGTATGATGAGGGTCGATGAGCAGTTCTTC.

This clonotype was recorded at least ten times. The chain couples TRBV2 to TRBJ1-2, with 10 bases aligning to TRBD1. CDR3 size: 19 residues. Germline V gives CDR1 SNHLY, CDR2 FYNNEI. V shed 4 bases and J 0 bases; nucleotides not matched to a gene: 14. CDR3 DNA sequence: TGTGCCAGCAGTGTTCCCGGACAGGGGGTTACGATGGCTAACTATGGCTACACCTTC. Encoded protein: CASSVPGQGVTMANYGYTF.

This clonotype has ten or more counts. This chain joins TRBV7-8 and TRBJ1-2, with D unclear. Looked up from germline, CDR1 is SGHVS and CDR2 is FQNEAQ. CDR3 length: 15 amino acids. Trimming took off 3 bases at V and 4 bases at J, with 15 bases between the two ends. CDR3 bases: TGTGCCAGCAGCTTCGACCGGGATAGTGGCTATGGCTACACCTTC. Residues: CASSFDRDSGYGYTF.

At least ten counts were recorded for this clonotype. CDR3 in DNA: TGCGCCAGCAGCTTGCGGGGAGTGAACACTGAAGCTTTCTTT. It is translated as CASSLRGVNTEAFF. The V and J genes are TRBV5-1 and TRBJ1-1, with D hard to call. Trimming pared 1 base from V and 0 bases from J, leaving 7 bases between. Per germline, CDR1 SGHRS and CDR2 YFSETQ. The CDR3 runs 14 residues.

In its sample, this clonotype was seen many times. V gene TRBV12-3 or TRBV12-4 combines with J gene TRBJ2-1, with D unclear. This CDR3 is 12 amino acids long. The V and J ends lost 8 bases and 8 bases respectively, with 13 bases between them. CDR3 in amino acids: CASSFEHHEQFF. Written as DNA, the CDR3 is TGTGCCAGCTCATTCGAACATCATGAGCAGTTCTTC.

This clonotype was observed a few times. The chain couples TRBV5-8 to TRBJ1-1; D is possibly TRBD1 (5 bases). CDR1 is SGHTS, CDR2 YDEGEE, per germline. This CDR3 is 14 amino acids long. The ends were cut back, 2 bases at V and 9 bases at J, with 17 bases in the middle. This CDR3 reads CASSLSPSGLKAFF. The CDR3 nucleotides are TGTGCCAGCAGCTTATCCCCGTCGGGGCTAAAAGCTTTCTTT.